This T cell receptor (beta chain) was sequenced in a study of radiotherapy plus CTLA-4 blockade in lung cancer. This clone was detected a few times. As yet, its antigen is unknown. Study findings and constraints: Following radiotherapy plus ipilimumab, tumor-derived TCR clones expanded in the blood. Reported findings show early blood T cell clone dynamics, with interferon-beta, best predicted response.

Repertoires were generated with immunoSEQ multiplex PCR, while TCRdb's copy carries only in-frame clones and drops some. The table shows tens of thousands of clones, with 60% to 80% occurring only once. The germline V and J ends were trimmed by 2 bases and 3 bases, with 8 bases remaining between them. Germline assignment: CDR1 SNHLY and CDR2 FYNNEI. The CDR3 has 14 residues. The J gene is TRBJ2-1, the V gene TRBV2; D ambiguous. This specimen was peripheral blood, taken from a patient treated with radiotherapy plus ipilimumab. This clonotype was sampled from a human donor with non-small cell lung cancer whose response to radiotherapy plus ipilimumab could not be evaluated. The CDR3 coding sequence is TGTGCCAGCAGTGAATCGTCCTACTACAATGAGCAGTTCTTC. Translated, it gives CASSESSYYNEQFF.